These 7 T cell receptor beta chains were all obtained from the same sample, sequenced in a study of blood T cell repertoires in COVID-19. Profiling relied on immunoSEQ multiplex PCR, and the TCRdb table lists in-frame clones only, not all of them. Altogether about 34,000 clones are present, over 85% being singletons, with the ten largest covering more than 4.5%. The source material was peripheral blood. All receptors come from a human donor in a cohort sampled during active COVID-19.

CDR3 DNA sequence: TGTGCCAGCAGTGAATATTCTGACTATAGCTCCTACGAGCAGTACTTC. Its translation: CASSEYSDYSSYEQYF. The chain couples TRBV25-1 to TRBJ2-7; D is possibly TRBD2 (5 bases). The ends were cut back, 0 bases at V and 0 bases at J, with 12 bases in the middle. Germline V gene lookup returns CDR1 MGHDK and CDR2 SYGVNS. The CDR3 runs 16 residues.

This sequence joins TRBV6-6 and TRBJ1-3; weak D call: TRBD1 (5 bases). Germline V lookup: CDR1 MNHNY, CDR2 SVGAGI (reference sequence). The CDR3 loop spans 13 amino acids. Trimming took 6 bases from V and 6 from J, leaving 12 bases between them. CDR3 sequence (DNA): TGTGCCAGCAGGCCGGCAGGGCAAAACACCATATATTTT. Translation gives CASRPAGQNTIYF.

The J gene is TRBJ2-3, the V gene TRBV19; tentatively, D is TRBD2 (5 bases). CDR1 is LNHDA and CDR2 is SQIVND in the germline V gene (reference sequence). Between the trimmed V and J ends, which lost 1 base and 4 bases, there was a span of 15 bases. The CDR3 loop spans 16 amino acids. The CDR3 spells CASSIGPAAAADTQYF. The CDR3 bases are TGTGCCAGTAGTATAGGGCCAGCGGCGGCCGCAGATACGCAGTATTTT.

The chain couples TRBV5-1 to TRBJ2-1; 7 nucleotides agree with TRBD2. From germline, CDR1 is SGHRS and CDR2 YFSETQ. The CDR3 contains 16 residues. V shed 1 base, J shed 9 bases, and the junction held 13 bases outside the gene matches. Here the CDR3 reads CASSLNEVGGPGEQFF. DNA of the CDR3: TGCGCCAGCAGCTTGAATGAGGTGGGAGGGCCCGGTGAGCAGTTCTTC. The whole variable domain, filled in from reference TRBV5-1 and TRBJ2-1, reads KAGVTQTPRYLIKTRGQQVTLSCSPISGHRSVSWYQQTPGQGLQFLFEYFSETQRNKGNFPGRFSGRQFSNSRSEMNVSTLELGDSALYLCASSLNEVGGPGEQFFGPGTRLTVL.

The chain has TRBV7-9 and TRBJ1-4, with D unresolved. In germline, CDR1 is SEHNR, CDR2 FQNEAQ (reference sequence). Trimming removed 5 bases from V and 1 base from J, with 11 bases in between. The CDR3 is made up of 15 amino acids. DNA of the CDR3: TGTGCCAGCAGCCTAACAGACGGAACTAATGAAAAACTGTTTTTT. It codes for CASSLTDGTNEKLFF.

This sequence joins TRBV2 and TRBJ2-2; no definite D call. Germline CDR1 reads SNHLY; CDR2 reads FYNNEI. V lost 3 bases, J lost 6 bases, and 8 bases lay in between. The CDR3 totals 13 residues. Here the CDR3 DNA reads TGTGCCAGCAGTGAGCAGTTACCCGGGGAGCTGTTTTTT. It yields the protein CASSEQLPGELFF.

The chain employs TRBV10-3 and TRBJ2-1; no definite D call. The V and J ends lost 3 bases and 0 bases respectively, with 12 bases between them. CDR1 and CDR2 from the germline V gene are ENHRY and SYGVKD. This CDR3 region has 16 residues. CDR3 nucleotides: TGTGCCATCAGTGATAGAGCGTCGAGCTCCTACAATGAGCAGTTCTTC. Protein: CAISDRASSSYNEQFF.